Presented here are 4 T cell receptor beta chains from one specimen sequenced in a study of cytomegalovirus exposure and HLA in healthy donors. With 60 Vbeta and 13 Jbeta primers, the PCR was carried out. The table came from immunoSEQ multiplex PCR; TCRdb's copy has only in-frame clones and leaves some out. Of 78,000 or so clones in the sample, 62% were seen once. Sequenced input: PBMCs. The receptors stem from a male donor in good health and CMV-seropositive.

The chain joins TRBV28 to TRBJ1-1, with TRBD1 matching over 12 bases. The junction had 11 bases not matched to a gene; V was cut back by 5 bases and J by 1 base. This CDR3 is built from 18 residues. From germline, CDR1 is MDHEN and CDR2 SYDVKM. The CDR3 sequence: CASSLPPGQGAGNTEAFF. The DNA of the CDR3 is TGTGCCAGCAGTCTCCCCCCGGGACAGGGGGCCGGGAACACTGAAGCTTTCTTT. The full variable domain, rest sourced from reference TRBV28 and TRBJ1-1, is DVKVTQSSRYLVKRTGEKVFLECVQDMDHENMFWYRQDPGLGLRLIYFSYDVKMKEKGDIPEGYSVSREKKERFSLILESASTNQTSMYLCASSLPPGQGAGNTEAFFGQGTRLTVV.

The chain links TRBV5-1 to TRBJ2-5; D call uncertain. The end of the DNA is better explained by TRBJ2-7, so the J call may be wrong. This CDR3 has 11 amino acids. Germline V gives CDR1 SGHRS, CDR2 YFSETQ. For the CDR3, the DNA is TGCGCCAGCAGCTACTACTACGAGCAGTACTTC. It yields the protein CASSYYYEQYF.

The chain joins TRBV6-5 to TRBJ2-1, with D possibly being TRBD1 (5 bases). The CDR3 loop spans 15 amino acids. Germline V gives CDR1 MNHEY, CDR2 SVGAGI. V was shortened by 6 bases and J by 4 bases, with 16 bases between the two germline ends. CDR3 sequence: CASRGKGPLYNEQFF. CDR3 nucleotide sequence: TGTGCCAGCAGGGGGAAGGGGCCCCTATACAATGAGCAGTTCTTC.

The chain has TRBV6-5 and TRBJ2-3; TRBD1 agrees at 8 bases. CDR3 size: 13 residues. The germline V gene encodes CDR1 MNHEY and CDR2 SVGAGI. The V and J ends lost 6 bases and 6 bases, in that order; junction bases with no gene match: 5. Written as DNA, the CDR3 is TGTGCCAGCAGGGCGGACAGGGCCGATACGCAGTATTTT. Protein sequence: CASRADRADTQYF.